One and the same sample provided the 30 T cell receptor beta chains below, sequenced in a study of cytomegalovirus exposure and HLA in healthy donors. The PCR contained 60 Vbeta and 13 Jbeta primers. TCRdb's copy holds only in-frame clones and misses some; the assay was immunoSEQ multiplex PCR. The sample has around 170,000 clones; over 75% are singletons. Sequenced material: PBMCs. These receptors all come from a man in his forties in good health and CMV-seropositive.

In DNA form, the CDR3 reads TGTGCCAGCAGCGTTGCTAGCGGAAACACAGATACGCAGTATTTT. Protein sequence: CASSVASGNTDTQYF. The V call is TRBV9, the J call TRBJ2-3; 7 bases agree with TRBD2. Trimming cost V 2 bases and J 2 bases; bases outside gene matches: 5. Looked up from germline, CDR1 is SGDLS and CDR2 is YYNGEE. CDR3 length equals 15 residues.

The V call is TRBV9, the J call TRBJ1-3; 7 bases map to TRBD1. This CDR3 has 16 amino acids. V was clipped by 4 bases and J by 2 bases; unmatched bases: 9. Germline CDR1 is SGDLS and CDR2 is YYNGEE. The CDR3 nucleotides are TGTGCCAGCAGCTTTACAGGGGATAGCACTGGAAACACCATATATTTT. This codes for CASSFTGDSTGNTIYF.

The rearrangement joins TRBV6-5 to TRBJ1-5; 7 nucleotides match TRBD1. The CDR3 runs to 13 residues. Germline CDR1 reads MNHEY; CDR2 reads SVGAGI. Germline trimming cut 6 bases from V and 6 bases from J; bases unmatched to any gene: 5. CDR3 in DNA: TGTGCCAGCAGCAGACAGGGATCTCAGCCCCAGCATTTT. This codes for CASSRQGSQPQHF.

The rearrangement links TRBV4-1 to TRBJ2-3; 7 positions agree with TRBD2. V gave up 1 base and J gave up 0 bases; unmatched junction bases: 10. CDR3 length equals 18 residues. Germline-derived CDR1 and CDR2 are MGHRA and YSYEKL. CDR3 amino acids: CASSQAPYPSGSTDTQYF. As DNA, the CDR3 is TGCGCCAGCAGCCAAGCGCCTTATCCTAGCGGAAGCACAGATACGCAGTATTTT.

Only a few counts were recorded for this clone. This sequence joins TRBV28 and TRBJ1-3, with D perhaps matching TRBD1 (5 bases). V shed 8 bases and J shed 5 bases, with 13 bases lying between them. The CDR3 extends over 13 amino acids. The germline V gene has CDR1 MDHEN and CDR2 SYDVKM. The CDR3 sequence is CASRGGGRNTIYF. In DNA, the CDR3 is TGTGCCAGCCGCGGCGGGGGTAGAAACACCATATATTTT. The full variable domain, with the rest looked up from reference TRBV28 and TRBJ1-3, is DVKVTQSSRYLVKRTGEKVFLECVQDMDHENMFWYRQDPGLGLRLIYFSYDVKMKEKGDIPEGYSVSREKKERFSLILESASTNQTSMYLCASRGGGRNTIYFGEGSWLTVV.

This chain links TRBV19 with TRBJ1-2; 10 bases are shared with TRBD1. In germline, CDR1 is LNHDA, CDR2 SQIVND (reference sequence). The CDR3 sequence is 14 residues long. V gave up 3 bases and J gave up 5 bases; unmatched junction bases: 3. In DNA form, the CDR3 reads TGTGCCAGTAGTATGGTGGGACAGGGGTATGGCTACACCTTC. Amino acids: CASSMVGQGYGYTF. Drawing the rest from reference TRBV19 and TRBJ1-2, the complete variable domain is DGGITQSPKYLFRKEGQNVTLSCEQNLNHDAMYWYRQDPGQGLRLIYYSQIVNDFQKGDIAEGYSVSREKKESFPLTVTSAQKNPTAFYLCASSMVGQGYGYTFGSGTRLTVV.

The V and J genes are TRBV12-2 and TRBJ1-2. TRBV12-2 is a listed pseudogene. CDR3 length: 13 amino acids. The CDR3 loop reads CASRLDATGGYTF. DNA for the CDR3: TGTGCAAGTCGCTTAGACGCGACGGGTGGCTACACCTTC.

This clone was found a few times. The chain carries TRBV30 and TRBJ1-2; 7 nucleotides agree with TRBD1. V lost 0 bases to trimming and J lost 8 bases; unmatched junction nucleotides: 6. The CDR3 is 13 amino acids. CDR1 GTSNPN and CDR2 SVGIG come from the germline V gene (reference sequence). The CDR3 spells CAWSVWDSDGYTF. DNA of the CDR3: TGTGCCTGGAGTGTATGGGACAGCGACGGCTACACCTTC.

The chain combines TRBV10-1 with TRBJ2-7; D is ambiguous. Between the trimmed V and J ends, which lost 2 bases and 6 bases, there was a span of 11 bases. The length of the CDR3 is 13 residues. Germline-derived CDR1 and CDR2 are WNHNN and SYGVQD (reference sequence). CDR3 DNA: TGCGCCAGCAGTGAGCTCCTTCGAGGCGAGCAGTACTTC. Amino acid sequence: CASSELLRGEQYF.

The chain carries TRBV27 and TRBJ2-7, with D perhaps matching TRBD1 (6 bases). Germline CDR1 reads MNHEY; CDR2 reads SMNVEV (reference sequence). V lost 0 bases and J 6 bases, leaving 9 bases between the germline ends. The CDR3 loop spans 13 amino acids. CDR3 sequence: CASSLSYRVEQYF. The CDR3 DNA is TGTGCCAGCAGTTTATCCTACAGGGTCGAGCAGTACTTC.

By its share, this clone is medium-sized (0.01 to 0.1%). This sample includes further DNA sequences coding for the same CDR3. The chain recombines TRBV6-4 with TRBJ2-3, with a possible D match to TRBD2 (7 bases). Trimming pared 2 bases from V and 2 bases from J, leaving 8 bases between. Germline V gene sequence: CDR1 MRHNA, CDR2 SNTAGT. This CDR3 is 14 amino acids long. CDR3 bases: TGTGCCAGCAGTGACGGGGGGGCCACAGATACGCAGTATTTT. It yields the protein CASSDGGATDTQYF.

V gene TRBV4-3 combines with J gene TRBJ2-1; no firm D call. From germline, CDR1 is LGHNA and CDR2 YSLEER. V lost 2 bases and J lost 1, with 12 bases in between. The CDR3 extends over 16 amino acids. CDR3 region: CASSQFWSESYNEQFF. In DNA form, the CDR3 reads TGCGCCAGCAGCCAATTTTGGTCAGAATCCTACAATGAGCAGTTCTTC.

The V gene is TRBV7-9, the J gene TRBJ2-7, with D perhaps TRBD1 (6 bases). V was cut by 3 bases and J by 3 bases, with 15 bases left in between. This CDR3 is built from 15 residues. Germline-derived CDR1 and CDR2 are SEHNR and FQNEAQ (reference sequence). The CDR3 nucleotides are TGTGCCAGCAGCTTTGGACAGAGGGTAAGCTACGAGCAGTACTTC. Amino acids: CASSFGQRVSYEQYF.

This clone showed up just once. The chain uses TRBV6-5 and TRBJ1-5; the D is unclear. V was cut by 5 bases and J by 5 bases, with 13 bases left in between. The germline V gene has CDR1 MNHEY and CDR2 SVGAGI. The CDR3 spans 14 residues. The CDR3 is CASSIEEGYQPQHF. The CDR3 region has the DNA TGTGCCAGCAGTATTGAAGAGGGCTATCAGCCCCAGCATTTT.

V gene TRBV18 combines with J gene TRBJ2-5, with a weak D call TRBD2 (5 bases). CDR1 and CDR2 (germline): KGHSH, LQKENI. The CDR3 sequence is 15 residues long. Trimming shortened V by 5 bases and J by 1 base, and 14 bases separated the two germline ends. CDR3 residues: CASSTGWEIQETQYF. CDR3 nucleotide sequence: TGTGCCAGCTCAACCGGCTGGGAGATCCAAGAGACCCAGTACTTC.

The J gene is TRBJ1-2, the V gene TRBV9; D uncertain. CDR3 length equals 15 residues. Germline loops: CDR1 SGDLS, CDR2 YYNGEE. V lost 4 bases and J lost 1, with 14 bases in between. In DNA form, the CDR3 reads TGTGCCAGCAGCCCCCGGACGGGATTTAACTATGGCTACACCTTC. Its protein product is CASSPRTGFNYGYTF.

The chain employs TRBV4-1 and TRBJ2-7; no clear D. The CDR3 covers 12 residues. V lost 2 bases to trimming and J lost 4 bases, with 6 bases between them. The germline gives CDR1 MGHRA, CDR2 YSYEKL. In DNA, the CDR3 is TGCGCCAGCAGCCAACCAGGATACGAGCAGTACTTC. Translation: CASSQPGYEQYF.

This CDR3 reads CASSGTGGTEAFF. In DNA, the CDR3 is TGTGCCAGCAGTGGGACAGGGGGCACTGAAGCTTTCTTT. The chain uses TRBV25-1 and TRBJ1-1; TRBD1 aligns across 10 bases. Germline CDR1 MGHDK, CDR2 SYGVNS. The V and J ends lost 4 bases and 4 bases, in that order; junction bases with no gene match: 0. This CDR3 is built from 13 residues.

The CDR3 spells CASRGAGANTGELFF. The CDR3 DNA is TGCGCCAGCAGAGGAGCGGGGGCCAACACCGGGGAGCTGTTTTTT. The genes are TRBV4-1 and TRBJ2-2, with 8 bases fitting TRBD2. This CDR3 contains 15 residues. The trim removed 6 bases at V and 2 bases at J, leaving 5 bases unmatched. CDR1 MGHRA and CDR2 YSYEKL come from the germline V gene.

V and J are TRBV30 and TRBJ1-2; D gene ambiguous. V was trimmed by 4 bases and J by 4 bases, leaving 13 bases between them. This CDR3 spans 13 amino acids. CDR1 is GTSNPN and CDR2 is SVGIG in the germline V gene (reference sequence). The CDR3 spells CAWTQREPYGYTF. The CDR3 region has the DNA TGTGCCTGGACCCAGCGGGAGCCCTATGGCTACACCTTC.

This sequence joins TRBV18 and TRBJ2-1; the match to TRBD2 covers 9 bases. The germline V gene encodes CDR1 KGHSH and CDR2 LQKENI. The CDR3 loop spans 14 amino acids. Trimming removed 1 base from V and 13 bases from J; junction bases left unmatched: 8. The CDR3 protein is CASSPRAVAGEQFF. CDR3 coding DNA: TGTGCCAGCTCACCACGAGCCGTAGCGGGGGAACAGTTCTTC.

The chain couples TRBV7-9 to TRBJ2-7; 9 bases align to TRBD1. The germline V gene has CDR1 SEHNR and CDR2 FQNEAQ (reference sequence). V was clipped by 5 bases and J by 5 bases; unmatched bases: 10. The CDR3 has 15 amino acids. CDR3 coding DNA: TGTGCCAGCAGCCCAGCCGGGACAGGGTCGAACGAGCAGTACTTC. This sequence encodes CASSPAGTGSNEQYF.

J is TRBJ1-5 and V is TRBV6-5; the D gene is possibly TRBD1 (5 bases). Germline V lookup: CDR1 MNHEY, CDR2 SVGAGI. The CDR3 is made up of 13 amino acids. Trimming left V 5 bases short and J 5 bases short, with 10 bases between. This CDR3 reads CASSDWGDQPQHF. In DNA, the CDR3 is TGTGCCAGCAGTGACTGGGGGGATCAGCCCCAGCATTTT.

This chain links TRBV27 with TRBJ2-2; 12 nucleotides line up with TRBD2. The length of the CDR3 is 16 residues. Germline CDR1 is MNHEY and CDR2 is SMNVEV (reference sequence). V was clipped by 7 bases and J by 2 bases; unmatched bases: 5. DNA for the CDR3: TGTGCCAGCAAGGCTAGCGGGGGGGCCAACACCGGGGAGCTGTTTTTT. It codes for CASKASGGANTGELFF.

The chain is built from TRBV4-2 and TRBJ2-1, with D hard to call. The CDR3 loop spans 14 amino acids. Germline V CDR1 and CDR2: LGHNA, YNFKEQ. The ends were cut back, 1 base at V and 6 bases at J, with 10 bases in the middle. CDR3 nucleotide sequence: TGTGCCAGCAGCCAAGTCTCCAGTACCAATGAGCAGTTCTTC. This sequence encodes CASSQVSSTNEQFF.

This clone was seen a handful of times. The rearrangement joins TRBV18 to TRBJ2-3; possible D gene TRBD1, 5 bases. The V gene lost 4 bases and the J gene lost 4 bases, with 18 bases spanning the gap. The CDR3 is made up of 16 amino acids. Per germline, CDR1 KGHSH and CDR2 LQKENI. As DNA, the CDR3 is TGTGCCAGCTCACGCAGACAGACCTCTAGGGCAGATACGCAGTATTTT. Its protein is CASSRRQTSRADTQYF.

The CDR3 nucleotides read TGCGCCAGCAGCCAAGAAGGGGCAGGGAGGATCGGTCGGGAGACCCAGTACTTC. The encoded protein is CASSQEGAGRIGRETQYF. This chain links TRBV4-3 with TRBJ2-5; possible D gene TRBD2, 6 bases. Germline values: CDR1 LGHNA, CDR2 YSLEER. The V end was cut by 0 bases, the J end by 5 bases, with 22 bases between. The CDR3 spans 18 residues.

This chain joins TRBV27 and TRBJ1-1; D ambiguous. This CDR3 region has 13 residues. V was cut by 2 bases and J by 11 bases, with 15 bases left in between. Germline lookup yields CDR1 MNHEY and CDR2 SMNVEV (reference sequence). The CDR3, as DNA: TGTGCCAGCAGTTTAGAGGGTTCGCGGAGTGCTTTCTTT. It is translated as CASSLEGSRSAFF.

V gene TRBV28 combines with J gene TRBJ2-7, with 8 nucleotides matching TRBD1. V lost 5 bases, J lost 4 bases, and 7 bases stayed unmatched. Germline CDR1 and CDR2: MDHEN and SYDVKM. The CDR3 is 14 residues long. CDR3 sequence: CASSKAGGAYEQYF. The CDR3, as DNA: TGTGCCAGCAGTAAGGCAGGGGGCGCTTACGAGCAGTACTTC.

This chain links TRBV15 with TRBJ1-1; TRBD1 matches 8 bases. Trimming at V came to 2 bases and at J to 3 bases, leaving 11 bases not matched to a gene. The germline CDR1 and CDR2 sequences are LNHNV and YYDKDF (reference sequence). The CDR3 is 17 residues long. CDR3 bases: TGTGCCACCAGCAGACTACCGGGACAGGTGTTACACACTGAAGCTTTCTTT. Translating gives CATSRLPGQVLHTEAFF.